This TCR beta chain came from a study of monozygotic twins with inflammatory bowel disease. Overall study results and limits: Some repertoire variability may stem from patients' differing immunosuppressive treatments. Among twins, concordant and discordant pairs did not differ in repertoire similarity, possibly from limited power.

TCRalpha and TCRbeta cDNA went through two nested PCRs of approximately 16 and 10 cycles. TCRdb reprocessed the 5' RACE reads and stores each CDR3 protein as one record, lacking DNA. Its listing shows 150,000 to 200,000 distinct CDR3 sequences. CDR1 is SGHRS and CDR2 is YFSETQ in the germline V gene. CDR3 length: 15 amino acids. Worth noting for this clonotype: The antigen is not known.

The TCR sequence derives from a human donor with ulcerative colitis or Crohn's disease, or a healthy co-twin of an affected twin (not recorded which). The source material was blood. The chain is built from TRBV5-1 and TRBJ2-7; lacking DNA, the TRBD1 call made by TCRdb goes unchecked. The CDR3: CASSLVGTASYEQYF.